The 5 T cell receptor beta chains reported below all come from one sample, sequenced in a study of cytomegalovirus exposure and HLA in healthy donors. PCR involved 60 Vbeta and 13 Jbeta primers. Using immunoSEQ multiplex PCR, the repertoire was profiled, and TCRdb retains in-frame clones only, with some absent. The profile shows about 100,000 clones, 70% to 85% of them singletons. Sequenced: PBMCs. These receptors all come from a woman under 30 in good health and CMV-seronegative.

The chain uses TRBV7-3 and TRBJ1-3; TRBD1 matches at 10 bases. This CDR3 has 18 amino acids. J gave up 2 bases and V 5 bases, and 12 bases lay outside the gene matches. Looked up from germline, CDR1 is SGHTA and CDR2 is FQGTGA. The CDR3 loop reads CASSPQPPGTGAGNTIYF. The CDR3 DNA follows: TGTGCCAGCAGCCCACAGCCCCCCGGGACAGGGGCTGGAAACACCATATATTTT.

This rearrangement joins TRBV2 to TRBJ1-4; D is possibly TRBD1 (5 bases). V dropped 8 bases and J dropped 8 bases, with 15 bases sitting between them. There are 13 residues in the CDR3. Looked up from germline, CDR1 is SNHLY and CDR2 is FYNNEI. CDR3 sequence: CASQGGRVEKLFF. The CDR3 coding sequence is TGTGCCAGCCAGGGAGGGAGGGTAGAAAAACTGTTTTTT.

The chain recombines TRBV7-2 with TRBJ1-4; the D is unclear. Between the trimmed V and J ends, which lost 4 bases and 4 bases, there was a span of 25 bases. The CDR3 sequence is 19 residues long. The germline V gene has CDR1 SGHTA and CDR2 FQGNSA. CDR3: CASSSQWPPRPALNEKLFF. The CDR3 coding sequence is TGTGCCAGCAGCTCTCAATGGCCCCCTCGGCCAGCGCTTAATGAAAAACTGTTTTTT. Complete variable domain (other parts from reference TRBV7-2 and TRBJ1-4): GAGVSQSPSNKVTEKGKDVELRCDPISGHTALYWYRQSLGQGLEFLIYFQGNSAPDKSGLPSDRFSAERTGGSVSTLTIQRTQQEDSAVYLCASSSQWPPRPALNEKLFFGSGTQLSVL.

The chain couples TRBV9 to TRBJ2-3; D gene ambiguous. The CDR3 is 13 residues long. In germline, CDR1 is SGDLS, CDR2 YYNGEE. V gave up 4 bases and J gave up 4 bases, with 10 bases separating them. The CDR3 DNA reads as TGTGCCAGCAGCTCTAACCTCCCAGATACGCAGTATTTT. It yields the protein CASSSNLPDTQYF.

The chain is built from TRBV6-1 and TRBJ2-7; 9 bases match TRBD1. Unmatched junction bases numbered 6, after V lost 5 bases and J lost 1 base. This CDR3 region has 15 residues. Germline V gene sequence: CDR1 MNHNS, CDR2 SASEGT. The CDR3 DNA is TGTGCCAGCAGTCCTCGGGACAGGGTATCCTACGAGCAGTACTTC. This gives the protein CASSPRDRVSYEQYF.